This entry concerns a single T cell receptor beta chain. No antigen is known for it. Per-base quality was not reported, and no clone a single base away is much larger than it. To prepare the library, the immunoSEQ multiplex PCR assay was applied. The immuneACCESS repertoire file appears here via TCRdb, limited to in-frame rearrangements. These files lack a portion of the clones; in checked studies, under half of the deficit traces to unresolved V genes, and the cause of the others is not known. The sample data list around 4,400 clones, and roughly 88% of these were observed just once. The ten biggest clones cover over 3% of the sample. Repertoires were sampled repeatedly over the course of chemoradiotherapy, so clonal expansion could be followed in the tumor microenvironment. This entry comes from a study of chemoradiotherapy in HPV16-positive cancers (dated 2022 in TCRdb). Concerning the study at large: Using functional T-cell assays on cells from a couple of HPV16-positive patients, the researchers defined candidate HPV-specific T-cell clones and common TCR motifs. The study asked whether T-cell immunity against the HPV oncoproteins E6 and E7 changes during chemoradiotherapy and whether it affects survival. The candidate HPV-specific TCRs and motifs were subsequently tracked in TCR repertoires obtained from roughly 90 patients with HPV-related cancers.

The CDR3 sequence holds 14 residues, the cysteine and phenylalanine included. The sequence is cut down to CDR3 DNA, 42 bases in frame from base 1. In the germline V gene, CDR1 corresponds to SGHTA and CDR2 to FQGNSA. V was cut back by 1 base and J by 6 bases, leaving a gap of 10 bases between them. The paper as a whole reports these results and caveats: The functional definition of HPV-specific T cells came from only a couple of HPV16-positive patients, and the survival association was reported for HPV16-positive patients. In HPV16-positive patients, expansion of HPV-responsive T cells during chemoradiotherapy was associated with improved recurrence-free survival. Expansion of candidate HPV-specific clones and E7-related TCR motifs was observed in the tumor microenvironment during treatment, whereas no such expansion was observed for non-HPV-specific T cells.

The chain was built from TRBV7-2 and TRBJ2-1; the D segment cannot be called with confidence. This material was acquired from a patient who underwent chemoradiotherapy. This clonotype originated in a human donor with HPV-associated anogenital cancer. The nucleotides are TGTGCCAGCAGCTTAGGCGGTTGGGCCAATGAGCAGTTCTTC. Its protein is CASSLGGWANEQFF.